The 16 T cell receptor beta chains in this list originate from one sample, sequenced in a study of tumor-infiltrating lymphocytes in localized non-small cell lung cancer. Sequenced by immunoSEQ multiplex PCR; TCRdb stores in-frame clones only, minus some. The table includes about 16,000 clones, around 76% detected once. Sequenced sample: lung tumor tissue. These receptors all come from a human donor with non-small cell lung cancer.

This sequence joins TRBV5-1 and TRBJ2-1, with 15 bases identical to TRBD2. The CDR3 is 17 amino acids. Germline CDR1 and CDR2: SGHRS and YFSETQ. The V segment lost 3 bases and the J segment 7 bases; nucleotides outside the gene matches: 8. The CDR3 protein is CASSSSGLAGGGNEQFF. CDR3 in DNA: TGCGCCAGCAGCTCCTCCGGACTAGCGGGAGGGGGTAATGAGCAGTTCTTC.

This clone showed up just once. The chain carries TRBV7-9 and TRBJ2-3; TRBD2 agrees at 7 bases. V lost 7 bases, J lost 4 bases, and 5 bases stayed unmatched. The CDR3 totals 13 residues. The germline gives CDR1 SEHNR, CDR2 FQNEAQ (reference sequence). Here the CDR3 reads CASISGGPDTQYF. The CDR3 coding sequence is TGTGCCAGCATCTCGGGGGGTCCAGATACGCAGTATTTT. Together with reference TRBV7-9 and TRBJ2-3, the CDR3 gives the full variable domain: DTGVSQNPRHKITKRGQNVTFRCDPISEHNRLYWYRQTLGQGPEFLTYFQNEAQLEKSRLLSDRFSAERPKGSFSTLEIQRTEQGDSAMYLCASISGGPDTQYFGPGTRLTVL.

The chain couples TRBV6-6 to TRBJ2-7, with 8 bases lining up with TRBD2. The CDR3 runs 16 residues. Losses at the gene ends were 0 bases for V and 2 bases for J; bases not matched to a gene: 6. Germline CDR1 is MNHNY and CDR2 is SVGAGI (reference sequence). CDR3 sequence (DNA): TGTGCCAGCAGTTACTCTCAAGCGGGGGCCACCTACGAGCAGTACTTC. Translation gives CASSYSQAGATYEQYF.

The count of this clone is one. DNA of the CDR3: TGCGCCAGCGGCCAGGGAGCGCCCTACGAGCAGTACTTC. This codes for CASGQGAPYEQYF. The chain joins TRBV10-2 to TRBJ2-7, with D possibly being TRBD1 or TRBD2 (5 bases each). This CDR3 spans 13 amino acids. The V gene lost 8 bases and the J gene lost 2 bases, with 13 bases spanning the gap. CDR1 is WSHSY, CDR2 SAAADI, per germline.

This sequence joins TRBV5-4 and TRBJ1-2; TRBD1 agrees at 7 bases. J lost 0 bases, V lost 3 bases, and 8 bases had no gene match. The germline V gene encodes CDR1 SGHNT and CDR2 YYREEE (reference sequence). The CDR3 spans 16 residues. The chain's CDR3 is CASSYNRGLANYGYTF. In DNA, the CDR3 is TGTGCCAGCAGCTACAACAGGGGATTAGCTAACTATGGCTACACCTTC.

J is TRBJ2-5 and V is TRBV7-2, with D uncertain. The CDR3 totals 13 residues. With 5 bases removed from V and 0 bases from J, the gap between germline ends came to 7 bases. The germline V gene encodes CDR1 SGHTA and CDR2 FQGNSA. CDR3 region: CASSRRHQETQYF. CDR3 sequence (DNA): TGTGCCAGCAGCCGTCGCCACCAAGAGACCCAGTACTTC.

Written as DNA, the CDR3 is TGTGCCAGCAGCCATCGATTCTACGAGCAGTACTTC. This codes for CASSHRFYEQYF. The chain is built from TRBV6-5 and TRBJ2-7; D unclear. V shed 6 bases and J shed 3 bases, with 9 bases lying between them. CDR3 size: 12 residues. Germline CDR1 and CDR2: MNHEY and SVGAGI.

The chain employs TRBV5-1 and TRBJ1-3, with D perhaps matching TRBD1 (6 bases). There are 16 residues in the CDR3. Germline V gene lookup returns CDR1 SGHRS and CDR2 YFSETQ. The germline V and J ends were trimmed by 0 bases and 0 bases, with 10 bases remaining between them. The CDR3 DNA reads as TGCGCCAGCAGCTTGGGGCCACAGGGCTCTGGAAACACCATATATTTT. As protein: CASSLGPQGSGNTIYF.

Only one count was recorded for this clone. The chain joins TRBV11-2 to TRBJ2-7; D possibly matches TRBD1 or TRBD2 (5 bases each). CDR3 length: 16 amino acids. CDR1 is SGHAT, CDR2 FQNNGV, per germline. V was clipped by 1 base and J by 3 bases, with 16 bases between them. CDR3 nucleotides: TGTGCCAGCAGCTTAGTCGGGGCTCCCAACTACTACGAGCAGTACTTC. Protein: CASSLVGAPNYYEQYF.

This chain uses TRBV11-3 with TRBJ2-5, with no clear D. This CDR3 has 12 residues. The V and J ends lost 6 bases and 0 bases respectively, with 5 bases between them. The germline gives CDR1 SGHNT, CDR2 YENEEA. DNA for the CDR3: TGTGCCAGCAGAGGGAACCAAGAGACCCAGTACTTC. As protein: CASRGNQETQYF.

This clone has more than one count but fewer than ten. The CDR3 loop reads CASSMGILDGYTF. As DNA, the CDR3 is TGTGCCAGTAGTATGGGGATCCTGGATGGCTACACCTTC. The chain couples TRBV19 to TRBJ1-2; D gene uncertain. Deletions cut 3 bases from V and 6 bases from J, with 11 bases between. The CDR3 contains 13 residues. From germline, CDR1 is LNHDA and CDR2 SQIVND (reference sequence).

This chain links TRBV11-2 with TRBJ1-4; no reliable D call. Germline CDR1 SGHAT, CDR2 FQNNGV. Trimming took 4 bases from V and 7 from J, leaving 16 bases between them. This CDR3 is 15 amino acids long. The CDR3 DNA reads TGTGCCAGCAGCTCACTCCGGGCTCTGGGTGAAAAACTGTTTTTT. It encodes CASSSLRALGEKLFF. The full variable domain, rest sourced from reference TRBV11-2 and TRBJ1-4, is EAGVAQSPRYKIIEKRQSVAFWCNPISGHATLYWYQQILGQGPKLLIQFQNNGVVDDSQLPKDRFSAERLKGVDSTLKIQPAKLEDSAVYLCASSSLRALGEKLFFGSGTQLSVL.

By its share, this clone is medium-sized. This chain joins TRBV19 and TRBJ1-5, with unresolved D. The germline V gene has CDR1 LNHDA and CDR2 SQIVND (reference sequence). V lost 3 bases, J lost 2 bases, and 5 bases lay in between. The CDR3 contains 13 residues. In DNA, the CDR3 is TGTGCCAGTAGTATGGCCCGCAATCAGCCCCAGCATTTT. This gives the protein CASSMARNQPQHF.

This sequence joins TRBV28 and TRBJ1-1; D gene ambiguous. V was shortened by 6 bases and J by 0 bases, with 2 bases between the two germline ends. The length of the CDR3 is 11 residues. CDR1 and CDR2 from the germline V gene are MDHEN and SYDVKM. Here the CDR3 DNA reads TGTGCCAGCAGGGTGAACACTGAAGCTTTCTTT. This codes for CASRVNTEAFF.

The chain has TRBV2 and TRBJ1-5; tentatively, D is TRBD1 (5 bases). The CDR3 has 15 residues. The V end lost 7 bases, the J end lost 2 bases, and 15 bases lay between the germline ends. CDR1 and CDR2 (germline): SNHLY, FYNNEI. The CDR3 nucleotides read TGTGCCAGCACTAAGGACGGGGGAGGCAATCAGCCCCAGCATTTT. Translated: CASTKDGGGNQPQHF.

This chain links TRBV5-1 with TRBJ1-1; no reliable D call. CDR1 is SGHRS, CDR2 YFSETQ, per germline. V lost 0 bases, J lost 4 bases, and 10 bases lay in between. This CDR3 has 14 amino acids. CDR3 loop: CASSLVSSPTEAFF. In nucleotides, the CDR3 is TGCGCCAGCAGCTTGGTGTCCAGCCCCACTGAAGCTTTCTTT.